These T cell receptor beta chains were read from a single sample in a study of beta chain features in type 1 diabetes. Generated by immunoSEQ multiplex PCR, the TCRdb table keeps only in-frame clones and is missing some. The sample carries 250,000 to 350,000 clones, 8% to 13% recorded once. The sample comprised naive CD4+ T cells from blood. Receptors were obtained from a woman in her 30s in good health. Each CDR3 is given with its conserved first and last residue.

V	J	CDR3
TRBV28	TRBJ2-7	CASSTGTHEQYF
TRBV30	TRBJ1-5	CAWSRVYSNQPQHF
TRBV28	TRBJ2-7	CASTRGGIYEQYF
TRBV4-3	TRBJ1-2	CASSQDFRDRNGYTF
TRBV29-1	TRBJ2-3	CSVATSGSNTDTQYF
TRBV4-3	TRBJ2-1	CASSQEFSGHNEQFF
TRBV2	TRBJ2-5	CASSLLRAGETQYF
TRBV4-2	TRBJ2-7	CASSAKRDRVSYEQYF
TRBV28	TRBJ1-2	CASSSYRANGYTF
TRBV18	TRBJ1-5	CASSPDGERQPQHF
TRBV28	TRBJ2-1	CASSLPSGTSGRNEQFF
TRBV4-3	TRBJ2-5	CASSQGQGEETQYF
TRBV5-1	TRBJ2-5	CASSPGGGAETQYF
TRBV30	TRBJ1-2	CAWSVTWDTPMRYGYTF
TRBV4-1	TRBJ2-1	CASSQETSGSYNEQFF
TRBV2	TRBJ1-1	CASSELPPLRGEAFF
TRBV30	TRBJ2-7	CAWGRVTGSYEQYF
TRBV6-4	TRBJ2-3	CASSDRPGQGRTQYF
TRBV5-1	TRBJ2-5	CASSLATGLAEETQYF
TRBV7-9	TRBJ2-2	CASSADRDWNTGELFF
TRBV18	TRBJ1-1	CASSGQENTEAFF
TRBV7-3	TRBJ2-5	CASSPGLVPQETQYF
TRBV18	TRBJ1-1	CASSPTDLALNTEAFF
TRBV19	TRBJ2-5	CASSMYGFQETQYF
TRBV6-6	TRBJ2-3	CASSYRGSSTDTQYF
TRBV29-1	TRBJ1-2	CSVTLGGANYGYTF
TRBV7-2	TRBJ2-3	CASSLARGIAADTQYF
TRBV28	TRBJ2-1	CASSRSGSSYNEQFF
TRBV7-3	TRBJ2-1	CASSPNSDEQFF
TRBV5-4	TRBJ1-2	CASSLMNRGEDGYTF
TRBV29-1	TRBJ2-3	CSEDRDRYTDTQYF
TRBV6-6	TRBJ2-1	CASSETVLTYNEQFF
TRBV4-3	TRBJ2-5	CASSQGYRGPGETQYF
TRBV7-3	TRBJ2-1	CASSLSGTSGRRNEQFF
TRBV19	TRBJ2-2	CASTALAVYTGELFF
TRBV11-3	TRBJ2-3	CASSLGGLATDTQYF
TRBV18	TRBJ1-1	CASSPLSRDMGTVRDAFF
TRBV7-9	TRBJ1-2	CASSVDTNYGYTF
TRBV7-9	TRBJ1-5	CASSFSDQPQHF
TRBV14	TRBJ2-3	CASSQALAASTDTQYF
TRBV28	TRBJ2-5	CASSPTGLQETQYF
TRBV30	TRBJ1-4	CAWSDASGSGNEKLFF
TRBV19	TRBJ2-7	CASTDEIGLAGVEQYF
TRBV15	TRBJ2-5	CATSRPDRGRETQYF
TRBV9	TRBJ2-2	CASSVVSGTNTGELFF
TRBV5-1	TRBJ2-1	CASSLFPSGSNEQFF
TRBV28	TRBJ1-1	CASSSGTGGSEAFF
TRBV18	TRBJ2-1	CASSPPGTTLNEQFF
TRBV30	TRBJ1-1	CAWDRMNTEAFF
TRBV28	TRBJ2-7	CASSLYRGTYEQYF
TRBV6-1	TRBJ2-4	CASSFIGQNDIQYF
TRBV7-9	TRBJ2-7	CASSLLTGTSGSNYEQYF
TRBV4-3	TRBJ2-7	CASSQGVSRISSYEQYF